Below, one T cell receptor beta chain is given with its context. Its antigen remains unidentified. The source of the sample is a study of T cells expressing NK-cell markers. After re-calling the 5' RACE reads, TCRdb lists one entry per CDR3 protein, DNA absent. With about 460,000 distinct CDR3 sequences in the sample, the ten largest clones hold 1.4%. Study-level points and caveats: Roughly 6 of the donors carried dominant NKG2C+ clonotypes that took up about 1.0-7.5% of their CD8+ T cells.

Looked up from germline, CDR1 is LGHDT and CDR2 is YNNKEL (reference sequence). CDR3 length: 13 residues. V and J are TRBV3-1 and TRBJ2-1; TCRdb picks TRBD1, but there is no DNA to check that call. The sequenced material came from blood T cells: a sorted CD56 or NKG2C T cell subset, CD4+ or CD8+ T cells, or bulk PBMC T cells (not recorded which). The sequence was collected from a woman aged 45-65 years in good health. The CDR3 protein is CASSQDPTPRQFF.